Below are 18 T cell receptor beta chains sequenced from a single sample in a study of CD8 T cells in Susac syndrome. cDNA came from about 0.5 to 1 ug RNA primed by random hexamers. MiXCR was run by TCRdb on the immunoSEQ multiplex PCR reads, yielding one entry per CDR3 protein. The sample gives about 140,000 distinct CDR3 sequences, about 95% of which show up once; 0.14% is in the top ten. Sequencing was carried out using CD4+ T cells from PBMCs. These receptors came from a human donor with Susac syndrome.

V and J are TRBV29-1 and TRBJ2-3; weak D call: TRBD1 (6 bases). There are 16 residues in the CDR3. Deletions cut 5 bases from V and 0 bases from J, with 18 bases between. CDR1 is SQVTM, CDR2 ANQGSEA, per germline. The CDR3: CSVTRRTVDSTDTQYF. The DNA for the CDR3 is TGCAGCGTTACTAGACGGACAGTCGATAGCACAGATACGCAGTATTTT.

This chain links TRBV21-1 with TRBJ2-4; TRBD2, the table's D call, was not compared with the DNA. TRBV21-1 is deemed a pseudogene. The CDR3 totals 18 residues. The CDR3 DNA sequence: TGTGCCAGCAGCAAAGAACTAGCGGGAGGGCCTGTCAAAAACATTCAGTACTTC. Its protein is CASSKELAGGPVKNIQYF.

The chain recombines TRBV20-1 with TRBJ2-7; TRBD2 matches 14 bases. The CDR3 has 18 amino acids. The germline CDR1 and CDR2 sequences are DFQATT and SNEGSKA (reference sequence). Trimming cost V 5 bases and J 5 bases; bases outside gene matches: 17. The CDR3 bases are TGCAGTGCTGGGTTAGGACTAGCGGGGGGCCGGGGGATCGACGAGCAGTACTTC. This sequence encodes CSAGLGLAGGRGIDEQYF.

This clonotype has just one count. V is TRBV23-1 and J is TRBJ2-1; 9 bases are shared with TRBD1. TRBV23-1 has ORF status, its function being uncertain. V gave up 7 bases and J gave up 0 bases; unmatched junction bases: 1. CDR3 length equals 14 residues. The CDR3 region is CASTTGGSYNEQFF. The CDR3 DNA reads TGCGCCAGCACGACAGGGGGCTCCTACAATGAGCAGTTCTTC.

This chain uses TRBV2 with TRBJ2-7; D possibly corresponds to TRBD1 (6 bases). This CDR3 is 11 amino acids long. With 8 bases removed from V and 5 bases from J, the gap between germline ends came to 10 bases. Germline-derived CDR1 and CDR2 are SNHLY and FYNNEI. CDR3: CASRQVNEQYF. The CDR3 nucleotides are TGTGCCAGCCGACAGGTAAACGAGCAGTACTTC.

This chain joins TRBV25-1 and TRBJ2-5; D is unresolved. Germline-derived CDR1 and CDR2 are MGHDK and SYGVNS. The V end lost 8 bases, the J end lost 1 base, and 8 bases lay between the germline ends. CDR3 length: 12 residues. The CDR3 coding sequence is TGTGCCAGCGGCTCCCGCCAAGAGACCCAGTACTTC. This encodes CASGSRQETQYF.

This sequence joins TRBV9 and TRBJ1-2; D gene uncertain. The CDR3 extends over 14 amino acids. V was clipped by 4 bases and J by 7 bases, with 17 bases between them. Germline CDR1 SGDLS, CDR2 YYNGEE. This CDR3 reads CASSPGPKAGGYTF. CDR3 DNA sequence: TGTGCCAGCAGCCCCGGACCCAAAGCTGGTGGCTACACCTTC.

The chain carries TRBV20-1 and TRBJ2-5; tentatively, D is TRBD2 (5 bases). The germline V and J ends were trimmed by 6 bases and 1 base, with 15 bases remaining between them. CDR1 is DFQATT, CDR2 SNEGSKA, per germline (reference sequence). This CDR3 region has 14 residues. The CDR3 nucleotides are TGCAGTGCCACTGTGGGCGGAGGCCAAGAGACCCAGTACTTC. This encodes CSATVGGGQETQYF.

This chain links TRBV20-1 with TRBJ2-3, with unresolved D. CDR3 length: 14 residues. Looked up from germline, CDR1 is DFQATT and CDR2 is SNEGSKA (reference sequence). Trimming took 0 bases from V and 0 from J, leaving 7 bases between them. The CDR3 DNA is TGCAGTGCTAGAGAGGGCCCTAGCACAGATACGCAGTATTTT. It translates to CSAREGPSTDTQYF.

The chain has TRBV27 and TRBJ2-1; 8 nucleotides match TRBD2. Germline V lookup: CDR1 MNHEY, CDR2 SMNVEV (reference sequence). This CDR3 has 16 amino acids. The V and J ends lost 5 bases and 4 bases, in that order; junction bases with no gene match: 10. The CDR3 protein is CASSVRLAILYNEQFF. The CDR3 coding sequence is TGTGCCAGCAGTGTCCGACTAGCGATCTTATACAATGAGCAGTTCTTC.

The chain couples TRBV15 to TRBJ2-7; a weak D match, TRBD1 (5 bases). This CDR3 is 14 amino acids long. Germline CDR1 LNHNV, CDR2 YYDKDF (reference sequence). Trimming took 4 bases from V and 3 from J, leaving 13 bases between them. This chain's CDR3 is CATSKETTGYEQYF. DNA for the CDR3: TGTGCCACCAGCAAGGAAACCACAGGCTACGAGCAGTACTTC. The variable domain in full, with the rest retrieved from reference TRBV15 and TRBJ2-7, is DAMVIQNPRYQVTQFGKPVTLSCSQTLNHNVMYWYQQKSSQAPKLLFHYYDKDFNNEADTPDNFQSRRPNTSFCFLDIRSPGLGDTAMYLCATSKETTGYEQYFGPGTRLTVT.

The V and J genes are TRBV12-3 or TRBV12-4 and TRBJ2-1, with TRBD2 matching 8 bases. Trimming removed 3 bases from V and 8 bases from J; junction bases left unmatched: 9. CDR3 length equals 15 residues. As DNA, the CDR3 is TGTGCCAGCAGTTTGATGCGGGGGGAGGTCGATGAGCAGTTCTTC. Translation: CASSLMRGEVDEQFF.

V gene TRBV7-2 combines with J gene TRBJ2-2; TRBD2 might be the D (5 bases). This CDR3 is 15 amino acids long. Trimming left V 2 bases short and J 2 bases short, with 9 bases between. CDR1 and CDR2 (germline): SGHTA, FQGNSA. CDR3 sequence (DNA): TGTGCCAGCAGCTTATCACGGGATAACACCGGGGAGCTGTTTTTT. Translating it yields CASSLSRDNTGELFF.

The V gene is TRBV29-1, the J gene TRBJ2-5, with 7 bases aligning to TRBD2. From germline, CDR1 is SQVTM and CDR2 ANQGSEA. V lost 6 bases, J lost 3 bases, and 4 bases stayed unmatched. The CDR3 spans 12 residues. CDR3 in DNA: TGCAGCGTGCGACTAGCCGAAGAGACCCAGTACTTC. Protein product: CSVRLAEETQYF.

The chain uses TRBV29-1 and TRBJ2-1, with 9 bases fitting TRBD2. J lost 2 bases, V lost 5 bases, and 4 bases had no gene match. CDR1 and CDR2 from the germline V gene are SQVTM and ANQGSEA. This CDR3 spans 14 amino acids. The chain's CDR3 is CSVQASGAYNEQFF. The DNA of the CDR3 is TGCAGCGTTCAGGCTAGCGGGGCCTACAATGAGCAGTTCTTC.

This chain joins TRBV20-1 and TRBJ2-5; maybe TRBD2 (6 bases). Trimming removed 3 bases at V and 5 bases at J, with 19 bases between. This CDR3 is built from 15 residues. The germline V gene has CDR1 DFQATT and CDR2 SNEGSKA (reference sequence). The CDR3 nucleotides are TGCAGTGCTAGTTGGCGGGGCGGGGCGGGGGAGACCCAGTACTTC. Translation: CSASWRGGAGETQYF.

This chain connects TRBV19 to TRBJ1-6; 8 nucleotides align to TRBD1. V dropped 5 bases and J dropped 10; count of bases not matched to a gene: 7. This CDR3 contains 14 residues. Germline-derived CDR1 and CDR2 are LNHDA and SQIVND (reference sequence). The CDR3 loop is CASSATGDISPLHF. The CDR3 DNA reads TGTGCCAGTAGTGCGACAGGGGACATATCACCCCTCCACTTT.

V usage is TRBV4-1 and J usage is TRBJ2-3; D is uncertain. Trimming removed 1 base from V and 0 bases from J, with 11 bases in between. The CDR3 runs to 16 residues. Germline values: CDR1 MGHRA, CDR2 YSYEKL. CDR3 amino acids: CASSQAGRFSTDTQYF. The CDR3 DNA sequence: TGCGCCAGCAGCCAAGCGGGCAGATTTAGCACAGATACGCAGTATTTT.